This entry lists 26 T cell receptor beta chains sequenced from one sample in a study of tumor-infiltrating lymphocytes in primary liver carcinoma. Co-extracted RNA and DNA came from approximately 20-30 mg of unsorted bulk tissue. The authors made TCR beta cDNA from roughly 480 ng total RNA with a constant-region primer. It was through three nested multiplex PCR rounds of slightly modified ARM-PCR that TCR beta libraries arose. The first two PCR rounds used TRBV1-TRBV30 primers with a Cbeta primer, 9 to 10 cycles each. TCRdb used MiXCR to reprocess the multiplex PCR reads, holding one entry per CDR3 protein. The sample lists some 64,000 distinct CDR3 sequences; about 71% were seen once. Sequenced: liver tumor tissue from sampling region 4. This sample's subset: tumor region T4, right-lateral pole. The receptor set was obtained from a man aged 35-49 years with primary liver carcinoma and hepatitis B virus infection.

Points on this clonotype: One end of the junction fails to match germline, which may point to a read error. The chain combines TRBV11-2 with TRBJ2-5, with D uncertain. The CDR3 covers 15 residues. Germline V gene sequence: CDR1 SGHAT, CDR2 FQNNGV. DNA for the CDR3: TGTGTCAGCAGCTCCGAGTGGAATCCGAGGGAGACCCAGTACTTC. It codes for CVSSSEWNPRETQYF.

In the case of this clonotype: The CDR3 carries no conserved terminal phenylalanine or tryptophan, so it likely arises from a read error. V gene TRBV29-1 combines with J gene TRBJ2-1, with 7 positions matching TRBD1. From germline, CDR1 is SQVTM and CDR2 ANQGSEA. The length of the CDR3 is 12 residues. Trimming removed 6 bases from V and 7 bases from J; junction bases left unmatched: 6. CDR3 protein: CSVRAGGNEQFL. CDR3 DNA: TGCAGCGTCCGGGCAGGGGGAAATGAGCAGTTCCTC.

A remark on this clonotype: One junction end disagrees with the germline gene, perhaps due to a read error. The chain combines TRBV6-2 or TRBV6-3 with TRBJ2-7; D unclear. This CDR3 contains 14 residues. Germline V gene data show CDR1 as MNHEY and CDR2 as SVGEGT. The CDR3, as DNA: TGTGCCAGCAGCTACGGGTCTCCCCGGTACGAGCAGCACTTC. Its translation: CASSYGSPRYEQHF.

This clonotype was recorded many times. This rearrangement joins TRBV6-6 to TRBJ2-3; 10 bases fit TRBD2. The CDR3 runs 15 residues. Germline-derived CDR1 and CDR2 are MNHNY and SVGAGI (reference sequence). With V trimmed by 5 bases and J by 1 base, 3 bases remained unmatched. CDR3 nucleotide sequence: TGTGCCAGCAGTACCAGCGGGAGGGGCACAGATACGCAGTATTTT. This codes for CASSTSGRGTDTQYF.

In regard to this clonotype: The CDR3 does not close with the conserved phenylalanine or tryptophan, likely indicating a read error. The chain carries TRBV7-9 and TRBJ1-2; D uncertain. This CDR3 is 16 amino acids long. Germline assignment: CDR1 SEHNR and CDR2 FQNEAQ (reference sequence). Here the CDR3 reads CAGSPEGRLSQYDYTS. The CDR3, as DNA: TGTGCCGGCAGCCCCGAGGGCAGGCTGTCCCAGTATGACTACACCTCC.

Points on this clonotype: No conserved phenylalanine or tryptophan ends this CDR3, so it is likely a read error. The rearrangement uses TRBV5-4 and TRBJ1-4, with D hard to call. Per the germline V gene, CDR1 is SGHNT and CDR2 is YYREEE (reference sequence). The CDR3 runs 15 residues. For the CDR3, the DNA is TGTGCCAGCAGCCCAGGCGGCGGAACTAATGAAAACCTGTTTTTA. Its translation is CASSPGGGTNENLFL.

In regard to this clonotype: The junction does not match germline at one end; this may be a read error. This chain uses TRBV11-2 with TRBJ2-5, with D tentatively TRBD2 (5 bases). The CDR3 is made up of 18 amino acids. Germline lookup yields CDR1 SGHAT and CDR2 FQNNGV. This CDR3 reads CASCFARLALGKKETQYF. In DNA, the CDR3 is TGTGCCAGCTGCTTTGCGAGGCTAGCCCTGGGGAAAAAAGAGACCCAGTACTTC.

This clonotype has a single count. The CDR3 does not end in the conserved phenylalanine or tryptophan, so this is likely a read error. The chain is built from TRBV11-2 and TRBJ2-2; no firm D call. Germline V gene lookup returns CDR1 SGHAT and CDR2 FQNNGV. The CDR3 consists of 15 residues. The DNA of the CDR3 is TGTGCCAGCTGCTTTGCGAGATCGAAGGCCGGGGAGCTGTTTTGT. It codes for CASCFARSKAGELFC.

This clonotype showed up just a few times. The chain is built from TRBV6-5 and TRBJ2-5; D unclear. Germline assignment: CDR1 MNHEY and CDR2 SVGAGI. The V end lost 7 bases, the J end lost 7 bases, and 10 bases lay between the germline ends. The CDR3 contains 11 residues. The CDR3 DNA sequence: TGTGCCAGCACCGCCCGTGTGACCCAGTACTTC. This sequence encodes CASTARVTQYF.

A note on this clonotype: An end of the junction does not agree with germline; a read error may underlie this. The rearrangement uses TRBV18 and TRBJ1-1; possibly TRBD1 for D (6 bases). Germline assignment: CDR1 KGHSH and CDR2 LQKENI. The CDR3 is 16 residues long. CDR3 bases: TGTGCCAGCTCACCACCATCCAGGGGATCGAACAGTGAAGCTTTCTTT. Translation: CASSPPSRGSNSEAFF.

On this clonotype itself: The CDR3 carries no conserved terminal phenylalanine or tryptophan, so it likely arises from a read error. The genes are TRBV29-1 and TRBJ2-7; TRBD1 agrees at 7 bases. This CDR3 comprises 14 residues. V gave up 6 bases and J gave up 1 base; unmatched junction bases: 9. Per the germline V gene, CDR1 is SQVTM and CDR2 is ANQGSEA. The CDR3 spells CSVAGTASSYEQYI. The CDR3 DNA reads TGCAGCGTCGCCGGGACAGCGAGTTCCTACGAGCAGTACATC.

As regards this clonotype: Germline is not matched at one junction end, which may reflect a read error. The V gene is TRBV6-1, the J gene TRBJ2-7; D possibly corresponds to TRBD2 (7 bases). The CDR3 extends over 15 amino acids. The germline gives CDR1 MNHNS, CDR2 SASEGT. The CDR3 nucleotides read TGCGCCGGCAGTGTAAGGGGGAGGGCCTCCTACGAGCAGTACTTC. Translating gives CAGSVRGRASYEQYF.

A remark on this clonotype: A read error may produce the germline difference seen at one junction end. The chain has TRBV4-1 and TRBJ2-2; TRBD1 aligns across 9 bases. CDR3 length equals 17 residues. Germline V gene lookup returns CDR1 MGHRA and CDR2 YSYEKL. DNA for the CDR3: TGTGCCAGCAGCCGACCGGGACAGGGACCTTTGACCGGGGAGCTGTTTTTT. Translating it yields CASSRPGQGPLTGELFF.

For this clonotype: One base away lies a much larger clone, so this may be a sequencing read error. The genes are TRBV7-2 and TRBJ2-7, with D possibly being TRBD2 (5 bases). Germline CDR1 and CDR2: SGHTA and FQGNSA. The V end lost 0 bases, the J end lost 4 bases, and 13 bases lay between the germline ends. This CDR3 is 15 amino acids long. The CDR3 bases are TGTGCCAGCAGCTTAGCCGGGGATGGAGGATACGAGCAGTACTTC. Residues: CASSLAGDGGYEQYF.

V and J are TRBV5-1 and TRBJ2-3; D ambiguous. V lost 1 base and J lost 2, with 17 bases in between. This CDR3 is 17 amino acids long. In germline, CDR1 is SGHRS, CDR2 YFSETQ. CDR3: CASSLFGNMSPTDTQYF. The CDR3 DNA is TGCGCCAGCAGCTTGTTTGGGAACATGAGCCCCACAGATACGCAGTATTTT.

In this sample, this clonotype turned up many times. A read error may produce the germline difference seen at one junction end. The chain carries TRBV11-2 and TRBJ2-5, with TRBD2 identical over 8 bases. CDR3 length: 18 residues. From germline, CDR1 is SGHAT and CDR2 FQNNGV. CDR3 protein: CASSPSSIQGTERETQCF. DNA for the CDR3: TGTGCCAGCAGCCCTAGCTCAATCCAGGGTACTGAGCGGGAGACCCAGTGCTTC.

This sequence joins TRBV11-2 and TRBJ2-7, with TRBD1 as a possible D gene (6 bases). The CDR3 length is 15 residues. Germline CDR1 is SGHAT and CDR2 is FQNNGV. The V end lost 7 bases, the J end lost 4 bases, and 20 bases lay between the germline ends. DNA of the CDR3: TGTGCCAGCACCTTTGTAGCAGGGGACCAGTACGAGCAGTACTTC. Encoded protein: CASTFVAGDQYEQYF.

This clonotype was counted a few times. This may arise from a read error, as a much more abundant clone is one base away. The CDR3 sequence: CASSALLSKNIQYF. The CDR3 coding sequence is TGTGCCAGCAGCGCCCTACTGTCCAAAAACATTCAGTACTTC. The chain carries TRBV11-2 and TRBJ2-4; no clear D. V shed 5 bases and J shed 2 bases, with 10 bases lying between them. Germline loops: CDR1 SGHAT, CDR2 FQNNGV. CDR3 size: 14 residues.

This clonotype has only one observation. No conserved phenylalanine or tryptophan ends this CDR3, so it is likely a read error. Because the CDR3's place on the DNA is in doubt, the DNA is left out and the CDR3 is given as listed by TCRdb. The chain carries TRBV5-5 and TRBJ2-3; the table's D gene call, TRBD1, was not cross checked with the DNA. The CDR3 contains 15 residues when both ends are counted. The germline V gene encodes CDR1 SGHKS and CDR2 YYEKEE (reference sequence). CDR3 sequence: CASSLGDREADTLYV.

This clonotype was recorded once. The CDR3 end shows no conserved phenylalanine or tryptophan, and so a read error is likely. This chain connects TRBV6-2 or TRBV6-3 to TRBJ2-5; 12 bases are shared with TRBD2. Germline CDR1 and CDR2: MNHEY and SVGEGT. This CDR3 has 16 amino acids. In DNA, the CDR3 is TGTGTCAGCAGTTCAACTAGCGGGAGGTTGGGAGAGACCCAGTACTCC. Encoded protein: CVSSSTSGRLGETQYS.

This chain connects TRBV18 to TRBJ2-1; D possibly corresponds to TRBD1 (6 bases). Deletions cut 4 bases from V and 5 bases from J, with 21 bases between. The CDR3 extends over 17 amino acids. Looked up from germline, CDR1 is KGHSH and CDR2 is LQKENI. Written as DNA, the CDR3 is TGTGCCAGCTCACTAGGCACCAGGGGCGGTTTGCACAATGAGCAGTTCTTC. Its translation is CASSLGTRGGLHNEQFF. The full variable domain, completed using reference TRBV18 and TRBJ2-1, is NAGVMQNPRHLVRRRGQEARLRCSPMKGHSHVYWYRQLPEEGLKFMVYLQKENIIDESGMPKERFSAEFPKEGPSILRIQQVVRGDSAAYFCASSLGTRGGLHNEQFFGPGTRLTVL.

As for this clonotype: A junction end diverges from the germline sequence, so it may reflect a read error. CDR3 nucleotide sequence: TGTGCCAGCAACTTGGTTCTGGAAGATACCCAGTACTTC. It is translated as CASNLVLEDTQYF. V gene TRBV11-2 combines with J gene TRBJ2-5; D gene unclear. The CDR3 length is 13 residues. Germline loops: CDR1 SGHAT, CDR2 FQNNGV.

This clonotype was detected once. One junction end disagrees with the germline gene, perhaps due to a read error. As DNA, the CDR3 is TGCATCGTTACAGGGGACTGGGGGATGAACACTGAAGCTTTCTTT. It codes for CIVTGDWGMNTEAFF. This chain uses TRBV29-1 with TRBJ1-1; 7 nucleotides agree with TRBD1. CDR1 is SQVTM and CDR2 is ANQGSEA in the germline V gene. The CDR3 runs to 15 residues.

In this sample, this clonotype turned up once. The chain carries TRBV7-9 and TRBJ2-3, with a weak D call TRBD2 (6 bases). The CDR3 spans 18 residues. The V gene lost 2 bases and the J gene lost 1 base, with 19 bases spanning the gap. Germline CDR1 SEHNR, CDR2 FQNEAQ (reference sequence). The CDR3 loop reads CASSLWGARAGRTDTQYF. The CDR3, as DNA: TGTGCCAGCAGCTTATGGGGTGCTAGGGCGGGACGCACAGATACGCAGTATTTT. The full variable domain, with the rest looked up from reference TRBV7-9 and TRBJ2-3, is DTGVSQNPRHKITKRGQNVTFRCDPISEHNRLYWYRQTLGQGPEFLTYFQNEAQLEKSRLLSDRFSAERPKGSFSTLEIQRTEQGDSAMYLCASSLWGARAGRTDTQYFGPGTRLTVL.

This clonotype has a single count. The chain has TRBV29-1 and TRBJ2-1; TRBD2 might be the D (6 bases). Germline V CDR1 and CDR2: SQVTM, ANQGSEA. The CDR3 consists of 13 residues. Trimming took off 8 bases at V and 11 bases at J, with 22 bases between the two ends. In DNA, the CDR3 is TGCAGCTTTGCCATGGGAGGCCCGGGGAAGCAGTTCTTC. Protein product: CSFAMGGPGKQFF.

Regarding this clonotype: This clone may be a read error of a much larger clone one base away. The genes are TRBV24-1 and TRBJ2-5, with D perhaps TRBD2 (6 bases). The CDR3 totals 14 residues. The germline V gene encodes CDR1 KGHDR and CDR2 SFDVKD. The CDR3 here is CATSVGGDSETRYF. In nucleotides, the CDR3 is TGTGCCACCAGTGTCGGGGGTGATTCGGAGACCCGGTACTTC.